This T cell receptor beta chain was retrieved from a study of cytomegalovirus exposure and HLA in healthy donors. Notes on the study in general: In a later analysis, productive TCRs from donors in an Asian-associated ancestry cluster reportedly carried fewer N-insertions than the cohort mean.

PCR was performed using 60 Vbeta and 13 Jbeta primers. Original processing methods: It was a later analysis that counted around 85 million unique TCR beta chains, of which some 10 million were shared. The method was immunoSEQ multiplex PCR; TCRdb's version includes in-frame clones alone and lacks a portion of them. V and J calls plus clone size are reproduced from that table; the DNA served to infer D and trimming. The sample records 150,000 to 200,000 clones, 68% being singletons. This clone occurred a few times. Antigen unknown. Unmatched junction bases numbered 3, after V lost 3 bases and J lost 1 base. CDR1 is SGHRS, CDR2 YFSETQ, per germline. The CDR3 is made up of 16 amino acids.

The sequencing sample was made of PBMCs. This sequence was found in a man aged 45-65 years in good health and CMV-seronegative. This rearrangement joins TRBV5-1 to TRBJ2-2; 10 bases are shared with TRBD1. The CDR3 DNA follows: TGCGCCAGCAGCTCGGGACAGGGGATGAACACCGGGGAGCTGTTTTTT. This gives the protein CASSSGQGMNTGELFF.